This T cell receptor beta chain was recorded in a study of T cells after somatic rescue of genetic block. TCRdb keeps only in-frame clones here, not all; method: immunoSEQ multiplex PCR. The profile shows just over 14,000 clones, about two thirds of them singletons. Sequences were obtained from peripheral blood mononuclear cells (PBMCs). The sequence came from a boy younger than 18.

DNA of the CDR3: TGCGCCAGCAGCTTTTCCTACGAGCAGTACTTC. Residues: CASSFSYEQYF. The gene calls are TRBV5-1 and TRBJ2-7, with no clear D. Germline V gene lookup returns CDR1 SGHRS and CDR2 YFSETQ. The CDR3 extends over 11 amino acids. The V and J ends lost 2 bases and 1 base respectively, with 1 base between them. Full variable domain (remainder filled in from reference TRBV5-1 and TRBJ2-7): KAGVTQTPRYLIKTRGQQVTLSCSPISGHRSVSWYQQTPGQGLQFLFEYFSETQRNKGNFPGRFSGRQFSNSRSEMNVSTLELGDSALYLCASSFSYEQYFGPGTRLTVT.